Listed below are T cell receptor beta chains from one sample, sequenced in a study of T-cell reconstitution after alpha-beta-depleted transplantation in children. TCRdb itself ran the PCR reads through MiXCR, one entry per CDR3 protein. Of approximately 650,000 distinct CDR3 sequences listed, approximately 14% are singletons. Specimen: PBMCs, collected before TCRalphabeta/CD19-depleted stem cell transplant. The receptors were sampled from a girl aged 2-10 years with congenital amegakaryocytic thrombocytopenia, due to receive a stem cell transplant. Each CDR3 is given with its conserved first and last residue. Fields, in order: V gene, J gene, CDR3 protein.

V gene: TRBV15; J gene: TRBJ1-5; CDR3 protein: CATSRVNKPETTGENQPQHF
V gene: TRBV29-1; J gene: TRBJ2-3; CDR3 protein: CSVEFFRDHPGDLDTQYF
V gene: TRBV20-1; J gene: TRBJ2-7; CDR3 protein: CSARDQGGVTYEQYF
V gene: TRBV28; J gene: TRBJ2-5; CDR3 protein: CATGWTVKETQYF
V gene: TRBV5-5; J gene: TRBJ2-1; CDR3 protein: CASSLVRASGNNEQFF
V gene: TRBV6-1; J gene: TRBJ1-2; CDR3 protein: CASSLTDNYGYTF
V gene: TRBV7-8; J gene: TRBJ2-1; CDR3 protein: CASSLVTENNEQFF
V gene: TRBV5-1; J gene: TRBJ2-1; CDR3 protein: CASVVSPGPRSYNEQFF
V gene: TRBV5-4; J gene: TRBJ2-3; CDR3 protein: CASSLGGHGDTQYF
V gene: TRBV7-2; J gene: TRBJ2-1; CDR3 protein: CARETWENNEQFF
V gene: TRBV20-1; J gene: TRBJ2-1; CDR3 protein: CSARDSAGSSYNEQFF
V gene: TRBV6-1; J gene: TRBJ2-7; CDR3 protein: CASSFPGQGGSYEQYF
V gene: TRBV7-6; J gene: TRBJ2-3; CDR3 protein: CASSLGLAGEIDTQYF
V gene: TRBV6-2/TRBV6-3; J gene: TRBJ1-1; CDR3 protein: CASTEVGNTEAFF
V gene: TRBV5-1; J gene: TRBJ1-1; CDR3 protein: CASSPRQGAATEAFF
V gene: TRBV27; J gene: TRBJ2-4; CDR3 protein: CASSPGTGVIAKNIQYF
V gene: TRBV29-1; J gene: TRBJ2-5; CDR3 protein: CSVDRASGQETQYF
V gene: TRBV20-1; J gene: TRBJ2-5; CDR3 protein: CSARDREETQYF
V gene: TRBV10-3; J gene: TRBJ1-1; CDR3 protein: CAISESTGGTEAFF
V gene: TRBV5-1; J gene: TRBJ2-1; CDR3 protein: CASSLNPRQYNEQFF
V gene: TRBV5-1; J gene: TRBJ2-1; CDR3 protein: CASSLALNIAGTYNEQFF
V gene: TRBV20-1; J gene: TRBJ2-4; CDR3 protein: CSARVEGSIQYF